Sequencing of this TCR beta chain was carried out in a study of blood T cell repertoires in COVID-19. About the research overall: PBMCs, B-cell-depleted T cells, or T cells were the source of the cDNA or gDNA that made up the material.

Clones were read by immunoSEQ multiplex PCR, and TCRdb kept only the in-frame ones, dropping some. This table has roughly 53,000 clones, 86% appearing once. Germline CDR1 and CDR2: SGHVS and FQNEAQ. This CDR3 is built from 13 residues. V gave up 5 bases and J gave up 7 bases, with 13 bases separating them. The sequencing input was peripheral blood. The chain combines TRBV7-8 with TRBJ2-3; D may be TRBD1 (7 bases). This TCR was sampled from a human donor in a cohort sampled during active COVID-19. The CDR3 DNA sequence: TGTGCCAGCAGCCCAGGGGGGACAAATACGCAGTATTTT. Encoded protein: CASSPGGTNTQYF.